The 30 T cell receptor beta chains reported below all come from one sample, sequenced in a study of blood T cell dynamics during melanoma immunotherapy (dated by TCRdb to 2018 to 2020). Reading the label with the study, this specimen's time point is: pre-treatment baseline. Library preparation was by the immunoSEQ multiplex PCR assay. Entries here come from immuneACCESS through TCRdb and include only in-frame sequences with V and J called. Some clones fail to appear in such tables; in the studies checked, an unresolved V gene covers under half of the shortfall, and the cause of the remainder is unknown. For this sample the table gives 9,000 to 13,000 clones, of which about 87% were detected only once. Together, the top ten hold 10% of the sample. The sequencing here drew on blood, taken from a patient treated with checkpoint blockade. Receptor source: a human donor with melanoma.

The chain recombines TRBV29-1 with TRBJ2-3; 11 bases are a match to TRBD2. Germline V CDR1 and CDR2: SQVTM, ANQGSEA. Trimming cost V 7 bases and J 0 bases; bases outside gene matches: 9. This CDR3 contains 16 residues. CDR3 coding DNA: TGCAGCGATTCCGGGACTAGCGGTACTAGCACAGATACGCAGTATTTT. It is translated as CSDSGTSGTSTDTQYF.

J is TRBJ2-5 and V is TRBV11-1; TRBD1 agrees at 11 bases. Losses at the gene ends were 3 bases for V and 7 bases for J; bases not matched to a gene: 4. Germline lookup yields CDR1 SGHAT and CDR2 FQDESV (reference sequence). The CDR3 extends over 14 amino acids. CDR3 in DNA: TGTGCCAGCAGCTTCTTGGGACAGGGGGTGACCCAGTACTTC. Residues: CASSFLGQGVTQYF.

The chain combines TRBV27 with TRBJ1-2; D is ambiguous. CDR1 and CDR2 from the germline V gene are MNHEY and SMNVEV (reference sequence). The V gene lost 5 bases and the J gene lost 4 bases, with 17 bases spanning the gap. The length of the CDR3 is 15 residues. The CDR3 nucleotides read TGTGCCAGCAGTCCTCGGCGTGGTACCTTCTATGGCTACACCTTC. This codes for CASSPRRGTFYGYTF.

The chain couples TRBV30 to TRBJ2-6; 7 bases are shared with TRBD1. The CDR3 length is 13 residues. V lost 5 bases and J lost 2; bases outside the gene matches: 0. Germline V lookup: CDR1 GTSNPN, CDR2 SVGIG (reference sequence). CDR3 in amino acids: CAWGTAGANVLTF. The CDR3 DNA reads TGTGCCTGGGGGACAGCTGGGGCCAACGTCCTGACTTTC.

The chain links TRBV5-4 to TRBJ1-2; D may be TRBD1 (6 bases). This CDR3 contains 14 residues. The V gene lost 4 bases and the J gene lost 7 bases, with 17 bases spanning the gap. The germline V gene encodes CDR1 SGHNT and CDR2 YYREEE (reference sequence). CDR3 nucleotides: TGTGCCAGCAGCAATGGTCGGGGGGCCGCTGGCTACACCTTC. It codes for CASSNGRGAAGYTF.

V usage is TRBV19 and J usage is TRBJ2-2; the match to TRBD1 covers 7 bases. The V gene's germline CDR1 is LNHDA and CDR2 SQIVND (reference sequence). The CDR3 is 15 residues long. V lost 3 bases, J lost 0 bases, and 1 base stayed unmatched. The CDR3 here is CASSMGTANTGELFF. In DNA, the CDR3 is TGTGCCAGTAGTATGGGGACAGCGAACACCGGGGAGCTGTTTTTT. Full variable domain (remainder filled in from reference TRBV19 and TRBJ2-2): DGGITQSPKYLFRKEGQNVTLSCEQNLNHDAMYWYRQDPGQGLRLIYYSQIVNDFQKGDIAEGYSVSREKKESFPLTVTSAQKNPTAFYLCASSMGTANTGELFFGEGSRLTVL.

The V gene is TRBV18, the J gene TRBJ2-1, with D perhaps assigned TRBD1 or TRBD2 (6 bases each). The CDR3 is 15 residues long. Trimming took off 1 base at V and 4 bases at J, with 11 bases between the two ends. The germline gives CDR1 KGHSH, CDR2 LQKENI. The CDR3 coding sequence is TGTGCCAGCTCACCACGAACAGGGACTTACAATGAGCAGTTCTTC. Its protein is CASSPRTGTYNEQFF.

This clone is a singleton in its sample. The chain has TRBV2 and TRBJ1-3; 9 bases line up with TRBD1. V shed 6 bases, J shed 4 bases, and the junction held 10 bases outside the gene matches. The length of the CDR3 is 16 residues. Germline V gene data show CDR1 as SNHLY and CDR2 as FYNNEI. CDR3 sequence: CASRLTGGGSGNTIYF. CDR3 bases: TGTGCCAGCAGACTCACAGGGGGCGGCTCGGGAAACACCATATATTTT. The variable domain in full, completed from reference TRBV2 and TRBJ1-3, reads EPEVTQTPSHQVTQMGQEVILRCVPISNHLYFYWYRQILGQKVEFLVSFYNNEISEKSEIFDDQFSVERPDGSNFTLKIRSTKLEDSAMYFCASRLTGGGSGNTIYFGEGSWLTVV.

V and J are TRBV15 and TRBJ1-2; D uncertain. Trimming shortened V by 5 bases and J by 0 bases, and 7 bases separated the two germline ends. The germline V gene has CDR1 LNHNV and CDR2 YYDKDF (reference sequence). The CDR3 sequence is 13 residues long. The CDR3, as DNA: TGTGCCACCAGCTACCCACCTAACTATGGCTACACCTTC. Amino acid sequence: CATSYPPNYGYTF.

This chain connects TRBV4-2 to TRBJ2-3; 9 nucleotides align to TRBD1. CDR1 and CDR2 (germline): LGHNA, YNFKEQ. This CDR3 region has 14 residues. With 7 bases clipped from V and 2 bases from J, the junction kept 4 bases outside the gene matches. CDR3 sequence reads: CASNRDRVTDTQYF. CDR3 sequence (DNA): TGTGCCAGCAACCGGGACAGGGTCACAGATACGCAGTATTTT.

This CDR3 is CSALGRGVTDTQYF. In DNA form, the CDR3 reads TGCAGCGCCTTAGGCAGGGGGGTCACAGATACGCAGTATTTT. This chain connects TRBV29-1 to TRBJ2-3, with D maybe TRBD1 (7 bases). Germline values: CDR1 SQVTM, CDR2 ANQGSEA. CDR3 length equals 14 residues. The ends were cut back, 7 bases at V and 2 bases at J, with 16 bases in the middle.

This sequence joins TRBV29-1 and TRBJ2-3; unclear D gene. The V and J ends lost 1 base and 1 base respectively, with 6 bases between them. There are 13 residues in the CDR3. Germline loops: CDR1 SQVTM, CDR2 ANQGSEA. The CDR3 region has the DNA TGCAGCGTTGAAGGTGGACGCACAGATACGCAGTATTTT. It yields the protein CSVEGGRTDTQYF.

V gene TRBV11-3 combines with J gene TRBJ2-1; D may be TRBD1 (5 bases). The CDR3 runs 15 residues. Trimming pared 5 bases from V and 8 bases from J, leaving 19 bases between. Germline CDR1 is SGHNT and CDR2 is YENEEA. CDR3 in DNA: TGTGCCAGCAGCCTCCAGGAGAAGCAGGGCTATGAGCAGTTCTTC. Translated: CASSLQEKQGYEQFF.

The chain couples TRBV10-2 to TRBJ2-2; D ambiguous. V was cut by 4 bases and J by 2 bases, with 8 bases left in between. CDR1 is WSHSY and CDR2 is SAAADI in the germline V gene. CDR3 size: 14 residues. CDR3 region: CASSGNRNTGELFF. CDR3 sequence (DNA): TGCGCCAGCAGTGGTAACAGAAACACCGGGGAGCTGTTTTTT.

J is TRBJ1-1 and V is TRBV7-9; weak D call: TRBD1 (5 bases). V was trimmed by 5 bases and J by 7 bases, leaving 20 bases between them. The CDR3 consists of 15 residues. Germline CDR1 SEHNR, CDR2 FQNEAQ (reference sequence). CDR3: CASSPQRSLGVEAFF. Here the CDR3 DNA reads TGTGCCAGCAGCCCACAAAGGTCTCTAGGGGTTGAAGCTTTCTTT.

In this sample, this clone turned up once. The J gene is TRBJ2-3, the V gene TRBV6-1; TRBD1 or TRBD2 may be the D gene (6 bases each). Germline-derived CDR1 and CDR2 are MNHNS and SASEGT. CDR3 length: 14 amino acids. Trimming shortened V by 7 bases and J by 4 bases, and 15 bases separated the two germline ends. CDR3 protein: CASKLQGGADTQYF. The CDR3 coding sequence is TGTGCCAGCAAATTACAGGGAGGAGCAGATACGCAGTATTTT.

The rearrangement uses TRBV18 and TRBJ1-2, with 9 bases aligning to TRBD1. This CDR3 spans 14 amino acids. Germline V gives CDR1 KGHSH, CDR2 LQKENI. After removal of 3 bases from V and 6 bases from J, the junction contained 5 bases not matched to a gene. CDR3 in amino acids: CASSPRTGEHGYTF. CDR3 nucleotides: TGTGCCAGCTCACCTCGGACAGGGGAGCATGGCTACACCTTC.

This sequence joins TRBV9 and TRBJ2-3; no clear D gene. Deletions cut 0 bases from V and 3 bases from J, with 11 bases between. Germline lookup yields CDR1 SGDLS and CDR2 YYNGEE. The CDR3 consists of 15 residues. The DNA of the CDR3 is TGTGCCAGCAGCGTAGGGCCCTTCTCTACAGATACGCAGTATTTT. Protein sequence: CASSVGPFSTDTQYF.

CDR3 residues: CASPRAHSYNEQFF. The DNA of the CDR3 is TGTGCCAGCCCCCGGGCCCACTCCTACAATGAGCAGTTCTTC. This rearrangement joins TRBV6-5 to TRBJ2-1; D gene uncertain. V dropped 8 bases and J dropped 0 bases, with 11 bases sitting between them. Germline CDR1 MNHEY, CDR2 SVGAGI. This CDR3 region has 14 residues.

The chain joins TRBV5-1 to TRBJ1-1; D unresolved. Looked up from germline, CDR1 is SGHRS and CDR2 is YFSETQ. The ends were cut back, 5 bases at V and 6 bases at J, with 14 bases in the middle. CDR3 size: 13 residues. CDR3 protein: CASSFDPEAEAFF. CDR3 bases: TGCGCCAGCAGTTTTGACCCCGAGGCTGAAGCTTTCTTT.

The chain carries TRBV7-6 and TRBJ2-5, with 14 bases identical to TRBD2. Germline loops: CDR1 SGHVS, CDR2 FNYEAQ. Trimming took 5 bases from V and 1 from J; bases not matched to a gene: 3. The CDR3 runs to 16 residues. CDR3 coding DNA: TGTGCCAGCAGCCGCGGACTAGCGGGAGGCCAAGAGACCCAGTACTTC. Translated, it gives CASSRGLAGGQETQYF. The full variable domain, with the rest looked up from reference TRBV7-6 and TRBJ2-5, is GAGVSQSPRYKVTKRGQDVALRCDPISGHVSLYWYRQALGQGPEFLTYFNYEAQQDKSGLPNDRFSAERPEGSISTLTIQRTEQRDSAMYRCASSRGLAGGQETQYFGPGTRLLVL.

The chain couples TRBV4-1 to TRBJ1-6; no clear D gene. The CDR3 is 17 residues long. Deletions cut 0 bases from V and 0 bases from J, with 9 bases between. The germline V gene has CDR1 MGHRA and CDR2 YSYEKL. This CDR3 reads CASSQEHGGSYNSPLHF. The CDR3 DNA follows: TGCGCCAGCAGCCAAGAGCACGGTGGCTCCTATAATTCACCCCTCCACTTT.

V is TRBV30 and J is TRBJ2-5, with 8 bases identical to TRBD2. Trimming at V came to 4 bases and at J to 5 bases, leaving 9 bases not matched to a gene. Germline V gene sequence: CDR1 GTSNPN, CDR2 SVGIG (reference sequence). This CDR3 is 14 amino acids long. The DNA for the CDR3 is TGTGCCTGGAAATGGGGCCGGGGGGGGGAGACCCAGTACTTC. Translation: CAWKWGRGGETQYF.

This chain uses TRBV5-1 with TRBJ1-1, with no clear D. V gave up 0 bases and J gave up 11 bases, with 11 bases separating them. CDR3 length equals 12 residues. CDR1 is SGHRS, CDR2 YFSETQ, per germline. CDR3 loop: CASSLDPGRAFF. The CDR3 DNA reads TGCGCCAGCAGCTTGGATCCAGGACGGGCTTTCTTT.

The genes are TRBV5-1 and TRBJ2-7; D might be TRBD2 (6 bases). Looked up from germline, CDR1 is SGHRS and CDR2 is YFSETQ. The CDR3 is made up of 16 amino acids. V was trimmed by 4 bases and J by 9 bases, leaving 26 bases between them. The CDR3 bases are TGCGCCAGCAGCCCGAGTCGGGGGACCCTTCTCCCCCTGCAGTACTTC. Its translation is CASSPSRGTLLPLQYF. Filled out from reference TRBV5-1 and TRBJ2-7, the complete variable domain reads KAGVTQTPRYLIKTRGQQVTLSCSPISGHRSVSWYQQTPGQGLQFLFEYFSETQRNKGNFPGRFSGRQFSNSRSEMNVSTLELGDSALYLCASSPSRGTLLPLQYFGPGTRLTVT.

V and J are TRBV15 and TRBJ1-1, with D unclear. The V gene's germline CDR1 is LNHNV and CDR2 YYDKDF (reference sequence). This CDR3 has 14 residues. V was shortened by 7 bases and J by 0 bases, with 12 bases between the two germline ends. CDR3 DNA: TGTGCCACCAAGGATAATCTCATGAACACTGAAGCTTTCTTT. This encodes CATKDNLMNTEAFF.

The rearrangement joins TRBV6-1 to TRBJ2-7; weak D call: TRBD1 (5 bases). Germline V gene lookup returns CDR1 MNHNS and CDR2 SASEGT. Between the trimmed V and J ends, which lost 6 bases and 3 bases, there was a span of 9 bases. The CDR3 is 12 residues long. The CDR3 sequence is CASRKQDYEQYF. The CDR3 DNA is TGTGCCAGCAGGAAACAGGACTACGAGCAGTACTTC.

This rearrangement joins TRBV6-5 to TRBJ2-5, with TRBD2 matching over 8 bases. CDR3 length: 13 residues. After removal of 5 bases from V and 7 bases from J, the junction contained 6 bases not matched to a gene. The germline V gene encodes CDR1 MNHEY and CDR2 SVGAGI. The CDR3 sequence is CASSHGLASTQYF. The CDR3 DNA follows: TGTGCCAGCAGTCACGGACTAGCCTCGACCCAGTACTTC.

The genes are TRBV5-1 and TRBJ1-3; possibly TRBD1 for D (5 bases). V was shortened by 0 bases and J by 0 bases, with 13 bases between the two germline ends. Germline loops: CDR1 SGHRS, CDR2 YFSETQ. There are 17 residues in the CDR3. The CDR3 DNA sequence: TGCGCCAGCAGCTTGGCCATCGGGACCCTCTCTGGAAACACCATATATTTT. Protein sequence: CASSLAIGTLSGNTIYF. Full variable domain (missing parts from reference TRBV5-1 and TRBJ1-3): KAGVTQTPRYLIKTRGQQVTLSCSPISGHRSVSWYQQTPGQGLQFLFEYFSETQRNKGNFPGRFSGRQFSNSRSEMNVSTLELGDSALYLCASSLAIGTLSGNTIYFGEGSWLTVV.

The chain combines TRBV30 with TRBJ2-4, with 7 positions matching TRBD2. This CDR3 has 15 residues. Germline values: CDR1 GTSNPN, CDR2 SVGIG (reference sequence). Losses at the gene ends were 5 bases for V and 5 bases for J; bases not matched to a gene: 12. The CDR3 spells CAWGQPGTTQNIQYF. The DNA of the CDR3 is TGTGCCTGGGGCCAGCCCGGGACTACTCAAAACATTCAGTACTTC.